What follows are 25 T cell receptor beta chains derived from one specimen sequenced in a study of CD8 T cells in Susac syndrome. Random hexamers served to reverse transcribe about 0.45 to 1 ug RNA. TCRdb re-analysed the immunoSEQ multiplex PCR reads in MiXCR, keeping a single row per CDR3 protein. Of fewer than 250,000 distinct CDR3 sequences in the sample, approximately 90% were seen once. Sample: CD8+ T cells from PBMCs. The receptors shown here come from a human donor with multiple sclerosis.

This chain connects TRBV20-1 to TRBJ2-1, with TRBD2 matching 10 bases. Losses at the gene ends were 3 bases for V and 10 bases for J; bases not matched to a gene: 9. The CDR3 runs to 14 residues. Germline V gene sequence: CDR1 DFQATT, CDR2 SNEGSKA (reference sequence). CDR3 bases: TGCAGTGCTAGGGGGACTAGCGAGCAGGGGGAGCAGTTCTTC. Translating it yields CSARGTSEQGEQFF.

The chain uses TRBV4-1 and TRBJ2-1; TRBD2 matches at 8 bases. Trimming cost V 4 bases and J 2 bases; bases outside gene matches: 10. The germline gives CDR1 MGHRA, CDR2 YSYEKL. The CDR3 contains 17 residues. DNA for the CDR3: TGCGCCAGCAGCCCAGCGACTAGCGCGTCCCCCTACAATGAGCAGTTCTTC. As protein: CASSPATSASPYNEQFF.

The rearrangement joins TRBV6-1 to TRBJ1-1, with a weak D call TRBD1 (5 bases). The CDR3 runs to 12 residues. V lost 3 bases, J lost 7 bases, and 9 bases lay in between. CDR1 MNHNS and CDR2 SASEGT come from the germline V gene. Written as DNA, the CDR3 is TGTGCCAGCAGTGACGGGACGGATGAAGCTTTCTTT. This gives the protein CASSDGTDEAFF.

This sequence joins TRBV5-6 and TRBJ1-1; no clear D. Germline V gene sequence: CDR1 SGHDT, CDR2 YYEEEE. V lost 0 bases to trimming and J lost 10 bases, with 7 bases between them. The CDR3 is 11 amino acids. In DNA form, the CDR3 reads TGTGCCAGCAGCTTGGGCTCAGTAGCTTTCTTT. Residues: CASSLGSVAFF.

The CDR3 sequence: CASSFSTGNTGELFF. In nucleotides, the CDR3 is TGCGCCAGCAGCTTCTCAACGGGGAACACCGGGGAGCTGTTTTTT. This chain connects TRBV5-1 to TRBJ2-2, with D unresolved. This CDR3 spans 15 amino acids. The ends were cut back, 2 bases at V and 1 base at J, with 9 bases in the middle. CDR1 is SGHRS and CDR2 is YFSETQ in the germline V gene.

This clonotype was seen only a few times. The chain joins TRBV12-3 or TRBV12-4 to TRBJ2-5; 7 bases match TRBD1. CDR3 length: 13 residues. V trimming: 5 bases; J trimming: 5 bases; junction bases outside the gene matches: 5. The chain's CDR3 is CASSPDREETQYF. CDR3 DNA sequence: TGTGCCAGCAGTCCTGACAGGGAGGAGACCCAGTACTTC.

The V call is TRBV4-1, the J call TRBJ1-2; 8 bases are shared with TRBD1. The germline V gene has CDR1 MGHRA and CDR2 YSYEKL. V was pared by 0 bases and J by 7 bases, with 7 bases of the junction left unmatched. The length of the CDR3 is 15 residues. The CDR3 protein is CASSQDWTGRGGYTF. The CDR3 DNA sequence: TGCGCCAGCAGCCAAGATTGGACAGGGCGGGGTGGCTACACCTTC.

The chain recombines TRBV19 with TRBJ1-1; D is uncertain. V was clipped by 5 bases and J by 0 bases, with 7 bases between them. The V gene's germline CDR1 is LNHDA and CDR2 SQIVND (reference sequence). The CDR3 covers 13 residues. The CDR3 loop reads CASSGPLNTEAFF. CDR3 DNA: TGTGCCAGTAGTGGGCCGTTGAACACTGAAGCTTTCTTT.

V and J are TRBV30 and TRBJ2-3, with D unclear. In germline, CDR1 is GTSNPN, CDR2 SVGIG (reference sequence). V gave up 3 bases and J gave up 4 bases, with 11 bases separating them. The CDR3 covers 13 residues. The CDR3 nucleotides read TGTGCCTGGAGCCGAGGCAGCCCAGATACGCAGTATTTT. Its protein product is CAWSRGSPDTQYF.

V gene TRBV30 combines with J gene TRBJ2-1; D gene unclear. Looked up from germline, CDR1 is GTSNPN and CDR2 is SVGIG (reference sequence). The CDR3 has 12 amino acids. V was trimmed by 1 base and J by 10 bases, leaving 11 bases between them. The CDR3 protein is CAWSAQTAEQFF. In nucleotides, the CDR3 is TGTGCCTGGAGTGCTCAAACCGCAGAGCAGTTCTTC.

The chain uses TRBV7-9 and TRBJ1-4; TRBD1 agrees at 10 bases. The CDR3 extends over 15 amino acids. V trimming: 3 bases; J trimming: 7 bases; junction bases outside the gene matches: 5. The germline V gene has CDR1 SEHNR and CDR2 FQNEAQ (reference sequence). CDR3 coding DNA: TGTGCCAGCAGCTTTCCGCGGACAGGGGGTGAAAAACTGTTTTTT. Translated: CASSFPRTGGEKLFF.

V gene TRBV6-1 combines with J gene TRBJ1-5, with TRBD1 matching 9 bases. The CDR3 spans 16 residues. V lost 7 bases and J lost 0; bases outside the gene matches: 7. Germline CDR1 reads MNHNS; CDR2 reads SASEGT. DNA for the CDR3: TGTGCCAGCAACCGCTACAGGGGGCCTAGCAATCAGCCCCAGCATTTT. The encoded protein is CASNRYRGPSNQPQHF.

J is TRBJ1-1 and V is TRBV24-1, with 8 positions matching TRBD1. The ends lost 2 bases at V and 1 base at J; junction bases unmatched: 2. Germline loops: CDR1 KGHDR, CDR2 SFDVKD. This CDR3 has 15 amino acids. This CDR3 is CATSDSGTGNTEAFF. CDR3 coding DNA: TGTGCCACCAGTGATTCCGGGACAGGGAACACTGAAGCTTTCTTT.

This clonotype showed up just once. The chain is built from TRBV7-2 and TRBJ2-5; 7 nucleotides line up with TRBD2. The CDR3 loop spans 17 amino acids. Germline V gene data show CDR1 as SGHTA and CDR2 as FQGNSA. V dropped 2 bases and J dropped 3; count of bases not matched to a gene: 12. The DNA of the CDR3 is TGTGCCAGCAGCTTAACGGGTGCGGGAGCTTTTAAAGAGACCCAGTACTTC. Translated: CASSLTGAGAFKETQYF.

CDR3 DNA: TGTGCCAGCAGCCAAGACCCCAGTCATACCCTCGCGACAGATACGCAGTATTTT. Amino acids: CASSQDPSHTLATDTQYF. The V and J genes are TRBV4-2 and TRBJ2-3; D not resolved. CDR1 and CDR2 from the germline V gene are LGHNA and YNFKEQ. V was pared by 0 bases and J by 3 bases, with 19 bases between. CDR3 length: 18 residues.

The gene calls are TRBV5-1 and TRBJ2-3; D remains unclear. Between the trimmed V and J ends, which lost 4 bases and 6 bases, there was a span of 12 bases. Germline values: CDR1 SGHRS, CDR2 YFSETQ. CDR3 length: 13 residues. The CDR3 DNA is TGCGCCAGCAGCCTACTGCCCGAGGATACGCAGTATTTT. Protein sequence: CASSLLPEDTQYF. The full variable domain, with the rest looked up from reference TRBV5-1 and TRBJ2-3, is KAGVTQTPRYLIKTRGQQVTLSCSPISGHRSVSWYQQTPGQGLQFLFEYFSETQRNKGNFPGRFSGRQFSNSRSEMNVSTLELGDSALYLCASSLLPEDTQYFGPGTRLTVL.

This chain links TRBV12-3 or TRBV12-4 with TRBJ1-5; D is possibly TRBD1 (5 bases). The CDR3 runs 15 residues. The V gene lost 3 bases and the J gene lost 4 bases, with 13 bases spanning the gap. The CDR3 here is CASSFGFDSNQPQHF. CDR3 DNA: TGTGCCAGCAGTTTTGGGTTCGACAGTAATCAGCCCCAGCATTTT.

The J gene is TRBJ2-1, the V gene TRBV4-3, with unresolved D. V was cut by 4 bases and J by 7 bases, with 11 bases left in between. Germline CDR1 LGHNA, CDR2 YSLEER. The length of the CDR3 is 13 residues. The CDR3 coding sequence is TGCGCCAGCAGCCTAGGGATATCAAATGAGCAGTTCTTC. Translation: CASSLGISNEQFF.

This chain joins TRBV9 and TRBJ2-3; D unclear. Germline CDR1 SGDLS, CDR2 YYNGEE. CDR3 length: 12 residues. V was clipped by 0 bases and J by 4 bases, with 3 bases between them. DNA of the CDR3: TGTGCCAGCAGCGTAGGGTCAGATACGCAGTATTTT. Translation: CASSVGSDTQYF.

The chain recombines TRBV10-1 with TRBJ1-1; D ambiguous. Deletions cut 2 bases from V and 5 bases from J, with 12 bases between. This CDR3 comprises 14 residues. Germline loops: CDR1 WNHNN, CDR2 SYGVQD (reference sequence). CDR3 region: CASSERGSGTEAFF. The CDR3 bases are TGCGCCAGCAGTGAGAGAGGTTCGGGGACTGAAGCTTTCTTT.

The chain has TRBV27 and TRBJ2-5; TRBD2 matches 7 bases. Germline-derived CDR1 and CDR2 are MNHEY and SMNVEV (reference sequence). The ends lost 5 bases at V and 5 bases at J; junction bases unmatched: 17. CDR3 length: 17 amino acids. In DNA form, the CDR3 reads TGTGCCAGCAGTGGGCCCTCGCGGGGGTCCTACCTGGAGACCCAGTACTTC. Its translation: CASSGPSRGSYLETQYF.

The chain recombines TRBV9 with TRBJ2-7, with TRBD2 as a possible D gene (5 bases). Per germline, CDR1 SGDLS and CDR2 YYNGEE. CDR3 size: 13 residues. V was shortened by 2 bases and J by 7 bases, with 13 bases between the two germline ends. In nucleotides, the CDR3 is TGTGCCAGCAGCGTGAGCGTAACGGGGGAGCAGTACTTC. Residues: CASSVSVTGEQYF.

In DNA, the CDR3 is TGTGCCAGCAGCTTAGTTTTCCGGGACGGAGGGTATGGCTACACCTTC. Its protein is CASSLVFRDGGYGYTF. The rearrangement joins TRBV7-9 to TRBJ1-2; D is perhaps TRBD1 (5 bases). Germline loops: CDR1 SEHNR, CDR2 FQNEAQ (reference sequence). The CDR3 totals 16 residues. Trimming took off 1 base at V and 5 bases at J, with 17 bases between the two ends.

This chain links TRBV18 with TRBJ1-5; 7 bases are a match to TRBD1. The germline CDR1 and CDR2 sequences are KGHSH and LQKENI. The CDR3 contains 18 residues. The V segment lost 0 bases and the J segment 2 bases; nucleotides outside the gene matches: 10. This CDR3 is CASSPPGFDRAGNQPQHF. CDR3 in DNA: TGTGCCAGCTCACCACCGGGGTTCGACAGGGCGGGCAATCAGCCCCAGCATTTT. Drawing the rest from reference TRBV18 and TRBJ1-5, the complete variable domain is NAGVMQNPRHLVRRRGQEARLRCSPMKGHSHVYWYRQLPEEGLKFMVYLQKENIIDESGMPKERFSAEFPKEGPSILRIQQVVRGDSAAYFCASSPPGFDRAGNQPQHFGDGTRLSIL.

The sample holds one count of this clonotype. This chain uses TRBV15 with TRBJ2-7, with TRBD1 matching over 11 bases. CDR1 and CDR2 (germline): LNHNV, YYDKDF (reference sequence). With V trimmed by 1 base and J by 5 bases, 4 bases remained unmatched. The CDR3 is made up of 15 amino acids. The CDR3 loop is CATSRARTGGDEQYF. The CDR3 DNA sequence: TGTGCCACCAGCAGAGCCCGGACAGGGGGCGACGAGCAGTACTTC.